What follows are 22 T cell receptor beta chains derived from one specimen sequenced in a study of OX40 agonist ivuxolimab in advanced cancers. Profiled with immunoSEQ multiplex PCR; TCRdb holds only in-frame clones, not every one. The data show some 80,000 clones, 89% seen once. The specimen comprised CD4+ or CD8+ T cells sorted from blood, sampled in a trial of the OX40 agonist ivuxolimab. The receptors here all came from an adult with an advanced solid tumor such as melanoma, head and neck, liver or kidney cancer.

The genes are TRBV7-9 and TRBJ2-6; D is undetermined. V gave up 1 base and J gave up 0 bases, with 10 bases separating them. This CDR3 is 17 amino acids long. The germline CDR1 and CDR2 sequences are SEHNR and FQNEAQ (reference sequence). CDR3 nucleotides: TGTGCCAGCAGCTTAGTAGGCTGGGTCTCTGGGGCCAACGTCCTGACTTTC. The encoded protein is CASSLVGWVSGANVLTF.

V gene TRBV28 combines with J gene TRBJ1-2; the D is unclear. This CDR3 has 13 amino acids. Germline lookup yields CDR1 MDHEN and CDR2 SYDVKM. V lost 8 bases to trimming and J lost 8 bases, with 18 bases between them. The CDR3 loop is CASLIAGRRGYTF. For the CDR3, the DNA is TGTGCCAGCCTCATCGCAGGTCGGCGAGGCTACACCTTC.

The V gene is TRBV5-4, the J gene TRBJ2-3, with TRBD2 matching over 7 bases. The V gene end was trimmed by 0 bases and the J gene end by 5 bases; junction bases not matched to a gene: 3. This CDR3 is built from 14 residues. Germline V CDR1 and CDR2: SGHNT, YYREEE (reference sequence). The CDR3 protein is CASSLGGSGDTQYF. CDR3 bases: TGTGCCAGCAGCTTGGGCGGGAGCGGAGATACGCAGTATTTT.

This clone has only one observation. The chain couples TRBV30 to TRBJ1-5; a possible D gene is TRBD1 (5 bases). The germline V gene has CDR1 GTSNPN and CDR2 SVGIG (reference sequence). The CDR3 sequence is 13 residues long. V lost 2 bases to trimming and J lost 10 bases, with 15 bases between them. The CDR3 region has the DNA TGTGCCTGGAGTATGGGGCTGAGGCGACCCCAGCATTTT. Amino acid sequence: CAWSMGLRRPQHF.

This chain joins TRBV11-2 and TRBJ2-1; TRBD1 matches 11 bases. This CDR3 contains 18 residues. CDR1 is SGHAT and CDR2 is FQNNGV in the germline V gene. The ends lost 1 base at V and 5 bases at J; junction bases unmatched: 10. This CDR3 reads CASSLVIWTGGADNEQFF. The CDR3 DNA sequence: TGTGCCAGCAGCTTAGTGATATGGACAGGGGGCGCTGACAATGAGCAGTTCTTC. The full variable domain, in which reference TRBV11-2 and TRBJ2-1 provide the parts outside the CDR3, is EAGVAQSPRYKIIEKRQSVAFWCNPISGHATLYWYQQILGQGPKLLIQFQNNGVVDDSQLPKDRFSAERLKGVDSTLKIQPAKLEDSAVYLCASSLVIWTGGADNEQFFGPGTRLTVL.

The chain is built from TRBV2 and TRBJ1-6, with a possible D match to TRBD1 (5 bases). Per germline, CDR1 SNHLY and CDR2 FYNNEI. V lost 6 bases and J 10 bases, leaving 10 bases between the germline ends. This CDR3 has 12 amino acids. CDR3 nucleotide sequence: TGTGCCAGCAGGGACACGTTATCACCCCTCCACTTT. It encodes CASRDTLSPLHF.

This chain joins TRBV28 and TRBJ1-5; D possibly corresponds to TRBD1 (5 bases). Between the trimmed V and J ends, which lost 6 bases and 7 bases, there was a span of 19 bases. This CDR3 has 15 residues. CDR1 MDHEN and CDR2 SYDVKM come from the germline V gene. The CDR3 is CASRAGAFYPQPQHF. CDR3 DNA sequence: TGTGCCAGCAGAGCCGGGGCCTTCTACCCACAGCCCCAGCATTTT.

This clone came up once. The chain combines TRBV19 with TRBJ2-5, with D maybe TRBD1 (5 bases). CDR3 length: 14 residues. CDR1 is LNHDA and CDR2 is SQIVND in the germline V gene (reference sequence). The ends were cut back, 8 bases at V and 4 bases at J, with 17 bases in the middle. As DNA, the CDR3 is TGTGCCAGTTCCGCAGGGCAAAGGGGAGAGACCCAGTACTTC. It yields the protein CASSAGQRGETQYF.

The chain has TRBV7-2 and TRBJ1-6, with D possibly being TRBD1 (5 bases). The CDR3 loop spans 15 amino acids. Trimming pared 1 base from V and 10 bases from J, leaving 14 bases between. The germline gives CDR1 SGHTA, CDR2 FQGNSA. The CDR3: CASSLEVGRRSPLHF. The CDR3 coding sequence is TGTGCCAGCAGCTTAGAGGTGGGGCGGAGGTCACCCCTCCACTTT.

This chain uses TRBV7-5 with TRBJ1-6. TRBV7-5 is a pseudogene locus. This CDR3 has 17 residues. CDR3 loop: CARSLVPGRGPYSPLHF. The CDR3 DNA reads as TGTGCCAGAAGCTTAGTCCCTGGGCGGGGGCCGTATTCACCCCTCCACTTT.

This chain links TRBV11-2 with TRBJ1-3; D is undetermined. The CDR3 has 16 residues. Trimming left V 5 bases short and J 4 bases short, with 18 bases between. CDR1 and CDR2 from the germline V gene are SGHAT and FQNNGV. CDR3 residues: CASSRTNPLAGNTIYF. The DNA for the CDR3 is TGTGCCAGCAGCCGTACGAACCCTCTAGCAGGAAACACCATATATTTT.

The V call is TRBV7-2, the J call TRBJ2-7; weak D call: TRBD1 (6 bases). Trimming cost V 4 bases and J 9 bases, with 19 bases left between them. The CDR3 runs to 14 residues. Germline V lookup: CDR1 SGHTA, CDR2 FQGNSA. CDR3 in DNA: TGTGCCAGCAGCTCTCAGGGGCCGAACCTTGGGCAGTACTTC. Encoded protein: CASSSQGPNLGQYF. The full variable domain, with the rest looked up from reference TRBV7-2 and TRBJ2-7, is GAGVSQSPSNKVTEKGKDVELRCDPISGHTALYWYRQSLGQGLEFLIYFQGNSAPDKSGLPSDRFSAERTGGSVSTLTIQRTQQEDSAVYLCASSSQGPNLGQYFGPGTRLTVT.

This chain joins TRBV7-9 and TRBJ1-2, with 7 bases identical to TRBD1. Looked up from germline, CDR1 is SEHNR and CDR2 is FQNEAQ (reference sequence). V lost 4 bases, J lost 8 bases, and 10 bases stayed unmatched. The CDR3 covers 14 residues. Here the CDR3 DNA reads TGTGCCAGCAGCTCAACCCGGGGACAGTCGGGCTACACCTTC. Its protein is CASSSTRGQSGYTF.

The V call is TRBV5-1, the J call TRBJ2-1; 7 bases fit TRBD2. Germline V gene sequence: CDR1 SGHRS, CDR2 YFSETQ. This CDR3 spans 14 amino acids. Germline trimming cut 3 bases from V and 4 bases from J; bases unmatched to any gene: 4. The chain's CDR3 is CASSSGTIYNEQFF. In DNA, the CDR3 is TGCGCCAGCAGCTCTGGGACTATATACAATGAGCAGTTCTTC.

V is TRBV28 and J is TRBJ1-4; D might be TRBD1 (6 bases). CDR3 size: 15 residues. Germline assignment: CDR1 MDHEN and CDR2 SYDVKM. Between the trimmed V and J ends, which lost 2 bases and 3 bases, there was a span of 10 bases. The CDR3 nucleotides are TGTGCCAGCAGTTTAACGGGGGCGGCTAATGAAAAACTGTTTTTT. Its translation: CASSLTGAANEKLFF.

The CDR3 DNA is TGCGCCAGCAGCTTGGCTTCCCCCTCAGATACGCAGTATTTT. Residues: CASSLASPSDTQYF. This chain uses TRBV5-1 with TRBJ2-3; no clear D gene. CDR1 and CDR2 from the germline V gene are SGHRS and YFSETQ. Trimming took off 0 bases at V and 4 bases at J, with 9 bases between the two ends. This CDR3 spans 14 amino acids.

This sequence joins TRBV5-1 and TRBJ2-4, with 9 bases identical to TRBD1. The germline V gene encodes CDR1 SGHRS and CDR2 YFSETQ. This CDR3 region has 14 residues. V dropped 5 bases and J dropped 6; count of bases not matched to a gene: 6. CDR3 nucleotide sequence: TGCGCCAGCAGACCGGGACAGGGCGGAAACATTCAGTACTTC. Translating it yields CASRPGQGGNIQYF.

The chain is built from TRBV4-2 and TRBJ2-1; 12 nucleotides match TRBD2. The V gene end was trimmed by 4 bases and the J gene end by 6 bases; junction bases not matched to a gene: 7. This CDR3 contains 16 residues. The germline V gene encodes CDR1 LGHNA and CDR2 YNFKEQ. The CDR3 region has the DNA TGTGCCAGCAGCCGAATACTAGCGGGGGGCGTCAATGAGCAGTTCTTC. Amino acids: CASSRILAGGVNEQFF.

The J gene is TRBJ2-7, the V gene TRBV20-1, with D unclear. CDR1 DFQATT and CDR2 SNEGSKA come from the germline V gene (reference sequence). The CDR3 contains 11 residues. Trimming removed 7 bases at V and 3 bases at J, with 10 bases between. CDR3 in amino acids: CSGNFLYEQYF. For the CDR3, the DNA is TGCAGTGGAAACTTTCTCTACGAGCAGTACTTC.

The DNA of the CDR3 is TGTGCCAGCAGTGAGGGGCTATTTGAAGCTTTCTTT. Its protein is CASSEGLFEAFF. The J gene is TRBJ1-1, the V gene TRBV2, with D maybe TRBD1 (5 bases). CDR1 and CDR2 from the germline V gene are SNHLY and FYNNEI. Trimming cost V 3 bases and J 7 bases, with 9 bases left between them. The CDR3 is 12 amino acids.

This clone was found once. The rearrangement links TRBV5-1 to TRBJ1-4; the D gene is possibly TRBD1 (5 bases). The germline V and J ends were trimmed by 0 bases and 2 bases, with 14 bases remaining between them. The CDR3 consists of 17 residues. CDR1 is SGHRS, CDR2 YFSETQ, per germline. The CDR3 DNA reads as TGCGCCAGCAGCTTGGTGGGGCGCGGGAGGACTAATGAAAAACTGTTTTTT. It is translated as CASSLVGRGRTNEKLFF.

The chain carries TRBV7-6 and TRBJ1-4, with D unclear. The CDR3 totals 14 residues. The V and J ends lost 4 bases and 8 bases respectively, with 14 bases between them. Looked up from germline, CDR1 is SGHVS and CDR2 is FNYEAQ. The CDR3 DNA reads TGTGCCAGCAGCTCAGGACCTCCAGCGGAAAAACTGTTTTTT. It codes for CASSSGPPAEKLFF.